The clone carrying this T cell receptor beta chain was counted at least ten times. Germline trimming cut 6 bases from V and 5 bases from J; bases unmatched to any gene: 7. CDR1 and CDR2 from the germline V gene are SGHKS and YYEKEE (reference sequence). This CDR3 spans 14 amino acids. This sample was taken from a study of T cells after yellow fever vaccination. Conversion of TCR transcripts into cDNA relied on 5'RACE template switching, which added a universal primer site and UMIs. TCRdb called the 5' RACE reads again in MiXCR, with one record for every CDR3 protein. Among roughly 300,000 distinct CDR3 sequences listed, around 6.8% were seen once.

The receptor was isolated from a man younger than 35 who received the YFV17D yellow fever vaccine. V usage is TRBV5-5 and J usage is TRBJ1-2, with TRBD1 identical over 10 bases. This specimen consisted of PBMCs, obtained more than 40 days after the first yellow fever vaccination. The CDR3 reads CASMTGGGGYGYTF. The CDR3 bases are TGTGCCAGCATGACAGGGGGCGGTGGTTATGGCTACACCTTC.